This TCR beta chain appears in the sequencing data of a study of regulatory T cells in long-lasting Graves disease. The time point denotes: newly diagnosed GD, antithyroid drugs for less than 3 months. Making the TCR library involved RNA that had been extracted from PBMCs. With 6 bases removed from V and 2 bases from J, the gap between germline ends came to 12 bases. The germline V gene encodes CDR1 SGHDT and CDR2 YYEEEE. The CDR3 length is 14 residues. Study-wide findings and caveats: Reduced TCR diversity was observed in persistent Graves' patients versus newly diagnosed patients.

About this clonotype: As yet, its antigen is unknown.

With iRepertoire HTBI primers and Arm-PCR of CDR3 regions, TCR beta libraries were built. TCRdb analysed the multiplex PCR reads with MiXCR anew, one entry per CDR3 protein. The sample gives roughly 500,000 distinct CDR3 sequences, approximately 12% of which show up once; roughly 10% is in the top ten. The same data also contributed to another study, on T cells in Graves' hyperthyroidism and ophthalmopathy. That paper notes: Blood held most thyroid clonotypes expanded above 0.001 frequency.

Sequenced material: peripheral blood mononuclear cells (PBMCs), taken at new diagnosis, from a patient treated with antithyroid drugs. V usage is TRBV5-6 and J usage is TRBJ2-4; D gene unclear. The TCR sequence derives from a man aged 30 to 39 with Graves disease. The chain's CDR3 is CASTSALSKNIQYF. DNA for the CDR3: TGTGCCAGCACCTCGGCCCTTTCCAAAAACATTCAGTACTTC.